Detailed here is one T cell receptor (beta chain). The antigen remains unidentified. This entry belongs to a study of T cells in localized non-small cell lung cancer. Study-wide results and limits: Only one tumor region was sequenced, so heterogeneity remains possible.

Clones were sequenced by immunoSEQ multiplex PCR, and TCRdb holds only the in-frame ones, with some missing. The sample holds over 25,000 clones, 91% seen once. V gave up 4 bases and J gave up 5 bases, with 18 bases separating them. The germline V gene has CDR1 SGDLS and CDR2 YYNGEE. This CDR3 has 15 residues. The chain is built from TRBV9 and TRBJ2-5, with a possible D match to TRBD1 (6 bases). This sequence originates from a man aged 40 to 70 with stage II lung adenocarcinoma. The source material was PBMCs, sampled before any cancer treatment. For the CDR3, the DNA is TGTGCCAGCAGCCCAATCCCTCAGGGGCGGGAGACCCAGTACTTC. Translated, it gives CASSPIPQGRETQYF. The variable domain in full, with the rest retrieved from reference TRBV9 and TRBJ2-5, is DSGVTQTPKHLITATGQRVTLRCSPRSGDLSVYWYQQSLDQGLQFLIQYYNGEERAKGNILERFSAQQFPDLHSELNLSSLELGDSALYFCASSPIPQGRETQYFGPGTRLLVL.